The entry that follows covers one T cell receptor (beta chain) sequence. This sample is drawn from a study of blood T cell repertoires in COVID-19. As for the study in general: In each case, the material was cDNA or gDNA derived from T cells, B-cell-depleted T cells, or PBMCs.

Methods used by the authors: Amplification from reference gene primers served as the basis for estimated nucleated cell counts. The data were produced by immunoSEQ multiplex PCR, yet TCRdb's version contains in-frame clones alone and is incomplete. V and J calls and clone size are as listed in that table; D and trimming were resolved from the DNA. Among about 64,000 clones listed, around nine tenths were seen once. The sample consisted of peripheral blood. The clonotype originates from a man between 65 and 85 years old with acute or convalescent COVID-19.

The CDR3 nucleotides are TGTGCCAGCAGCGTAGAACCGGGAGGGGTCTATGGCTACACCTTC. Amino acid sequence: CASSVEPGGVYGYTF. This chain uses TRBV9 with TRBJ1-2, with D perhaps matching TRBD1 (5 bases). CDR3 length: 15 residues. Trimming stripped 0 bases from V and 4 bases from J, with 13 bases between. Germline loops: CDR1 SGDLS, CDR2 YYNGEE.